These 6 T cell receptor beta chains share one sample of origin, sequenced in a study of blood T cell repertoires in COVID-19. Libraries were prepared by immunoSEQ multiplex PCR; TCRdb keeps only in-frame clonotypes and omits some of them. The sample yields about 94,000 clones, roughly four fifths seen once. The sequencing sample was made of peripheral blood. The receptors come from a man aged 55-75 years with acute or convalescent COVID-19.

The V and J genes are TRBV5-1 and TRBJ1-2, with D possibly matching TRBD1 (6 bases). CDR1 is SGHRS, CDR2 YFSETQ, per germline. The CDR3 runs 14 residues. Trimming cost V 2 bases and J 2 bases, with 10 bases left between them. DNA for the CDR3: TGCGCCAGCAGCTTCGTACAGGGCAACTATGGCTACACCTTC. Protein: CASSFVQGNYGYTF.

The chain employs TRBV5-4 and TRBJ1-1; D may be TRBD1 (6 bases). V lost 4 bases and J lost 10, with 17 bases in between. CDR1 is SGHNT and CDR2 is YYREEE in the germline V gene (reference sequence). The CDR3 extends over 13 amino acids. CDR3 coding DNA: TGTGCCAGCAGCCGGGAGGGGGAATCGTCAGCTTTCTTT. Amino acid sequence: CASSREGESSAFF.

V is TRBV10-3 and J is TRBJ1-6, with a tentative D call TRBD1 (6 bases). The CDR3 contains 14 residues. Germline V gene lookup returns CDR1 ENHRY and CDR2 SYGVKD. V dropped 7 bases and J dropped 6 bases, with 13 bases sitting between them. CDR3 sequence (DNA): TGTGCCATCAACGCAGGGGAAAGTAATTCACCCCTCCACTTT. This translates into CAINAGESNSPLHF.

The V and J genes are TRBV24-1 and TRBJ2-1, with 9 nucleotides matching TRBD1. After removal of 2 bases from V and 7 bases from J, the junction contained 5 bases not matched to a gene. The germline V gene encodes CDR1 KGHDR and CDR2 SFDVKD. The CDR3 consists of 15 residues. The CDR3 DNA reads as TGTGCCACCAGTGATTCGGGACAGGGAAGGAATGAGCAGTTCTTC. As protein: CATSDSGQGRNEQFF.

The rearrangement joins TRBV5-4 to TRBJ2-7; tentative D call: TRBD2 (5 bases). This CDR3 region has 14 residues. V was trimmed by 5 bases and J by 2 bases, leaving 14 bases between them. Per germline, CDR1 SGHNT and CDR2 YYREEE (reference sequence). The CDR3 is CASSPGLITYEQYF. The DNA for the CDR3 is TGTGCCAGCAGTCCAGGACTTATCACCTACGAGCAGTACTTC.

V gene TRBV19 combines with J gene TRBJ2-1; D ambiguous. The CDR3 consists of 12 residues. Germline V CDR1 and CDR2: LNHDA, SQIVND (reference sequence). V lost 8 bases and J lost 6, with 11 bases in between. The chain's CDR3 is CASGPGFNEQFF. The CDR3 DNA is TGTGCCAGTGGTCCAGGATTCAATGAGCAGTTCTTC.